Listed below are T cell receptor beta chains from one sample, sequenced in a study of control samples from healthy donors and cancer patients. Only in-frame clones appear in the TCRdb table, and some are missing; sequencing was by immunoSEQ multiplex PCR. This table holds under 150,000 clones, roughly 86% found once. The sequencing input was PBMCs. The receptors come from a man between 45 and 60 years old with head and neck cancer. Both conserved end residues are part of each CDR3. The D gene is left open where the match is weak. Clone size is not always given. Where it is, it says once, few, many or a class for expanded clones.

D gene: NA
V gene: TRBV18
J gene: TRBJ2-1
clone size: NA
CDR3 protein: CASSPPKLGSEQFF
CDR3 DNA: TGTGCCAGCTCACCACCTAAGTTAGGGAGTGAGCAGTTCTTC

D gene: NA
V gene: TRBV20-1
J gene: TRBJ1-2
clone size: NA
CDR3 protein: CSARENYGYTF
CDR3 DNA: TGCAGTGCCCGGGAAAACTATGGCTACACCTTC

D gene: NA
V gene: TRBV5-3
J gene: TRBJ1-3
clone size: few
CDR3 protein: CARSFTDNRTEQISGNTIYF
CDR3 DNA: TGTGCCAGAAGCTTTACGGACAATAGGACAGAACAAATCTCTGGAAACACCATATATTTT

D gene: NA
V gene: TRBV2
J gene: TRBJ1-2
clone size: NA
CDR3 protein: CASWGAYGYTF
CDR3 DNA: TGTGCCTCTTGGGGGGCCTATGGCTACACCTTC

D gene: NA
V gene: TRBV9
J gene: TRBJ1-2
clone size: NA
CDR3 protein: CASSAQGNGYTF
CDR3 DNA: TGTGCCAGCAGTGCACAGGGAAATGGCTACACCTTC

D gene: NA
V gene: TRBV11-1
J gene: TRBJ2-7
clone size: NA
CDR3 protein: CASSPDVAYEQYF
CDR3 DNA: TGTGCCAGCAGCCCGGACGTCGCCTACGAGCAGTACTTC

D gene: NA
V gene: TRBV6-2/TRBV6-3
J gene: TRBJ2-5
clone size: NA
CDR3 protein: CASSYSPLRGDQETQYF
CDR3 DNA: TGTGCCAGCAGTTATTCTCCGCTCCGGGGAGACCAAGAGACCCAGTACTTC

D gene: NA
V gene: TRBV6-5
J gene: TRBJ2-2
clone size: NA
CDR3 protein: CASRFGSTGELFF
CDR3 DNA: TGTGCCAGCAGGTTCGGAAGCACCGGGGAGCTGTTTTTT

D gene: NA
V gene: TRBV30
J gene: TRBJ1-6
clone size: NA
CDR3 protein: CAWASSSYNSPLHF
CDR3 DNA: TGTGCCTGGGCATCGAGCTCCTATAATTCACCCCTCCACTTT

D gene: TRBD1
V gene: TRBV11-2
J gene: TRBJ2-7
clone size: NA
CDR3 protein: CASSLDRGQGFEQYF
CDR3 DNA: TGTGCCAGCAGCTTAGACAGGGGACAGGGGTTCGAGCAGTACTTC

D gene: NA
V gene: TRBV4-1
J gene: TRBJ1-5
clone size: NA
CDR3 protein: CASSQEDSYNQPQHF
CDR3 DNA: TGCGCCAGCAGCCAAGAGGACAGTTACAATCAGCCCCAGCATTTT

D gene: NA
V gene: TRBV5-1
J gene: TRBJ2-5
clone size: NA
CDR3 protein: CASSFYGEKETQYF
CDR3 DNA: TGCGCCAGCAGCTTTTACGGGGAGAAAGAGACCCAGTACTTC

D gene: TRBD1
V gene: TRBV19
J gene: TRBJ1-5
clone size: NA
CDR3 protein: CASSLSDRVGPRQHF
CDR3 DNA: TGTGCCAGTAGTCTCTCGGACAGGGTAGGGCCCAGACAGCATTTT

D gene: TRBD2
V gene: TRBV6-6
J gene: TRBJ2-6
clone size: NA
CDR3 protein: CASSRARGAPSGANVLTF
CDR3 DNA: TGTGCCAGCAGTCGGGCGCGGGGGGCGCCATCTGGGGCCAACGTCCTGACTTTC

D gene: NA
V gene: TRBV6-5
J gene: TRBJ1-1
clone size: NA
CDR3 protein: CASSFKGGAEAFF
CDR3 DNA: TGTGCCAGCAGTTTTAAGGGGGGGGCTGAAGCTTTCTTT

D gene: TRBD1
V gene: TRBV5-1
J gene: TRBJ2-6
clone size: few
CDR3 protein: CASSSGGSGANVLTF
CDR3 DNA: TGCGCCAGCAGCTCAGGGGGCTCTGGGGCCAACGTCCTGACTTTC

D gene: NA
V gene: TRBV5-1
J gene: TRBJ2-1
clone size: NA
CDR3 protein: CASSTWRGPLGVQFF
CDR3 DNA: TGCGCCAGCAGCACTTGGAGGGGACCTCTAGGGGTGCAGTTCTTC

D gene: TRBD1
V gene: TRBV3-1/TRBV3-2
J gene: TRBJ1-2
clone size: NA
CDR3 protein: CASTSSPRQGTGYTF
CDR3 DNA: TGTGCCAGCACCTCTTCACCGAGACAGGGAACTGGCTACACCTTC

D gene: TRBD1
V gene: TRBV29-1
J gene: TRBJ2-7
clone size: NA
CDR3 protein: CSVEAGDREYYEQYF
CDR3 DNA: TGCAGCGTTGAAGCAGGAGACAGGGAATATTACGAGCAGTACTTC

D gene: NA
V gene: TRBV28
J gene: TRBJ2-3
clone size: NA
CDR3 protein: CASSLGGRLVTDTQYF
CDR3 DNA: TGTGCCAGCAGTTTAGGGGGGAGACTAGTCACAGATACGCAGTATTTT

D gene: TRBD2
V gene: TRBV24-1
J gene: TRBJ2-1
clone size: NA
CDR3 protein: CATSDSGAGPRGEQFF
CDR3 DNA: TGTGCCACCAGTGATTCTGGAGCGGGACCCCGCGGGGAGCAGTTCTTC

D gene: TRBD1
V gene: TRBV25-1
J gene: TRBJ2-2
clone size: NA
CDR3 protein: CASSPGTVNTGELFF
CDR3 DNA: TGTGCCAGCAGTCCCGGGACAGTGAACACCGGGGAGCTGTTTTTT

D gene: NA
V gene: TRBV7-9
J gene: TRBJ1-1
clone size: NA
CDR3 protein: CASSLLGAIGAEAFF
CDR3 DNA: TGTGCCAGCAGCTTACTCGGGGCAATCGGCGCTGAAGCTTTCTTT

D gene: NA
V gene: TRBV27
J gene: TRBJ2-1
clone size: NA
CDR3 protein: CASTSMRRDSSYNEQFF
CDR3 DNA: TGTGCCAGCACCTCCATGAGGCGGGATAGCTCCTACAATGAGCAGTTCTTC

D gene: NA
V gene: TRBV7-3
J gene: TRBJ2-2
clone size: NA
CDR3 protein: CASSFSGGTGELFF
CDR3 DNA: TGTGCCAGCAGCTTTTCCGGGGGCACCGGGGAGCTGTTTTTT

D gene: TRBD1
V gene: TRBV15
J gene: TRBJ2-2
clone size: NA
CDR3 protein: CATSYRTGYTGELFF
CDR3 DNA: TGTGCCACCAGCTACCGGACAGGGTACACCGGGGAGCTGTTTTTT

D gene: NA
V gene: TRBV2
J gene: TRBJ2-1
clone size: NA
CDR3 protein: CASGEVDNEQFF
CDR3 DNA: TGTGCCAGCGGGGAGGTCGACAATGAGCAGTTCTTC

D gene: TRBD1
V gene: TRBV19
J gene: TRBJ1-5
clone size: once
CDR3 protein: CASTGGAGQPQHF
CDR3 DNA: TGTGCCAGTACAGGGGGCGCGGGTCAGCCCCAGCATTTT

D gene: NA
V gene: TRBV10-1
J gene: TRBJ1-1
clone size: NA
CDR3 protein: CASKTDGDTEAFF
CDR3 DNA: TGCGCCAGCAAGACCGACGGGGACACTGAAGCTTTCTTT

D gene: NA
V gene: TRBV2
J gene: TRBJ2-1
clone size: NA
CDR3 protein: CASRTSLRSYNEQFF
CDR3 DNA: TGTGCCAGCAGGACTAGTTTACGCTCCTACAATGAGCAGTTCTTC

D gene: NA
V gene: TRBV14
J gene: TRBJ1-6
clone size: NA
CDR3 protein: CASSLSKSPLHF
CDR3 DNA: TGTGCCAGCAGCCTATCGAAATCACCCCTCCACTTT

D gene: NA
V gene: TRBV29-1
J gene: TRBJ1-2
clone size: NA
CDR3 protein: CSVRDPTNYGYTF
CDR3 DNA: TGCAGCGTCCGGGACCCAACTAACTATGGCTACACCTTC

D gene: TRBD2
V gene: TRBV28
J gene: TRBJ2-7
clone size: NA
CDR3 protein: CASTGLAGVPYEQYF
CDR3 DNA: TGTGCCAGCACGGGACTAGCGGGGGTACCCTACGAGCAGTACTTC